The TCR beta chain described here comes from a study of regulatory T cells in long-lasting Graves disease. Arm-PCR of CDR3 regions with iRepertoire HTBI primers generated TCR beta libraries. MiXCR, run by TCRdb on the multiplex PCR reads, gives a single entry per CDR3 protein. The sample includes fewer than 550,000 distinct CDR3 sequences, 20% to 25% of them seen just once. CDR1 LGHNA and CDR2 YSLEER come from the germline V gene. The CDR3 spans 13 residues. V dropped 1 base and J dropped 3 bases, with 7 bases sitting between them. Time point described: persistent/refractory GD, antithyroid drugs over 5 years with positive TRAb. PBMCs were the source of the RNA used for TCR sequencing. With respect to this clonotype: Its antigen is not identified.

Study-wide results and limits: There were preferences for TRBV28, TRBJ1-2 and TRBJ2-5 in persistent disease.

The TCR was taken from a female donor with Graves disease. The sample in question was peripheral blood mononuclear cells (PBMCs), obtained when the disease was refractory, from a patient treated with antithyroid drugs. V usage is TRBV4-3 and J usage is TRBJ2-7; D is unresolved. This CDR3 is CASSQGRNYEQYF. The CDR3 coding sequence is TGCGCCAGCAGCCAAGGAAGAAACTACGAGCAGTACTTC.